Below are 13 T cell receptor beta chains sequenced from a single sample in a study of regulatory T cells in long-lasting Graves disease. Assembly of TCR beta libraries relied on iRepertoire HTBI primers together with Arm-PCR of CDR3 regions. Using its own MiXCR run on the multiplex PCR reads, TCRdb lists one record per CDR3 protein. The sample shows 310,000 or so distinct CDR3 sequences, 15% to 20% of them seen only once. Time point of the sample: persistent/refractory GD, antithyroid drugs over 5 years with positive TRAb. Isolated PBMC RNA provided the starting material for the TCR library. Sequencing used peripheral blood mononuclear cells (PBMCs), obtained when the disease was refractory, from a patient treated with antithyroid drugs. These receptors all stem from a female donor with Graves disease.

Here the CDR3 reads CARFHEQYF. The CDR3 DNA reads as TGTGCCAGGTTCCACGAGCAGTACTTC. The rearrangement joins TRBV7-6 to TRBJ2-7; D is ambiguous. The CDR3 length is 9 residues. The V end lost 9 bases, the J end lost 5 bases, and 5 bases lay between the germline ends. The germline CDR1 and CDR2 sequences are SGHVS and FNYEAQ.

This clonotype was detected a few times. V and J are TRBV20-1 and TRBJ2-7; 15 bases match TRBD2. Per germline, CDR1 DFQATT and CDR2 SNEGSKA (reference sequence). The CDR3 totals 17 residues. V was pared by 0 bases and J by 6 bases, with 9 bases of the junction left unmatched. Here the CDR3 reads CSARDGLAGGSASEQYF. CDR3 nucleotide sequence: TGCAGTGCTAGAGATGGACTAGCGGGAGGGTCGGCCAGCGAGCAGTACTTC.

In this sample, this clonotype turned up many times. The chain has TRBV2 and TRBJ2-5; D not certain. With 7 bases removed from V and 5 bases from J, the gap between germline ends came to 20 bases. The CDR3 is 15 residues long. CDR1 is SNHLY and CDR2 is FYNNEI in the germline V gene. In DNA form, the CDR3 reads TGTGCCAGCACCACCCTCCACTTGTTTTACGAGACCCAGTACTTC. Its translation: CASTTLHLFYETQYF.

This clonotype was detected only once. This chain connects TRBV6-1 to TRBJ2-1, with 9 nucleotides matching TRBD2. Germline CDR1 is MNHNS and CDR2 is SASEGT. The V gene end was trimmed by 8 bases and the J gene end by 10 bases; junction bases not matched to a gene: 3. The CDR3 is 11 amino acids. CDR3 sequence: CASVSGGEQFF. The CDR3 DNA is TGTGCCAGCGTTAGCGGGGGCGAGCAGTTCTTC.

The CDR3, as DNA: TGCAGTGCTAGGACCGCCAATGAGCAGTTCTTC. Residues: CSARTANEQFF. The rearrangement joins TRBV20-1 to TRBJ2-1; D not resolved. The CDR3 covers 11 residues. V lost 3 bases and J 6 bases, leaving 6 bases between the germline ends. CDR1 and CDR2 from the germline V gene are DFQATT and SNEGSKA (reference sequence).

The chain employs TRBV7-2 and TRBJ1-6; D gene unclear. Germline CDR1 is SGHTA and CDR2 is FQGNSA. The CDR3 sequence is 19 residues long. The V end lost 5 bases, the J end lost 0 bases, and 20 bases lay between the germline ends. CDR3 region: CASSPLLTAGSSYNSPLHF. The CDR3 DNA is TGTGCCAGCAGCCCCCTTCTAACCGCGGGAAGCTCCTATAATTCACCCCTCCACTTT.

With respect to this clonotype: One base away lies a much larger clone, so this may be a sequencing read error. The rearrangement links TRBV11-3 to TRBJ2-5; 7 bases match TRBD2. Germline CDR1 and CDR2: SGHNT and YENEEA. Unmatched junction bases numbered 14, after V lost 8 bases and J lost 2 bases. The CDR3 is 16 amino acids. In DNA form, the CDR3 reads TGTGCCAGCGGGGCGGGCCAGCGGGGAAGACAAGAGACCCAGTACTTC. Its protein is CASGAGQRGRQETQYF.

This chain connects TRBV10-3 to TRBJ1-5, with D hard to call. V shed 3 bases and J shed 0 bases, with 12 bases lying between them. The CDR3 contains 16 residues. CDR1 is ENHRY and CDR2 is SYGVKD in the germline V gene. CDR3 in amino acids: CAISEITDHSNQPQHF. DNA of the CDR3: TGTGCCATCAGTGAAATAACAGATCATAGCAATCAGCCCCAGCATTTT.

This clonotype has ten or more counts. The chain links TRBV10-3 to TRBJ2-7, with D tentatively TRBD1 (8 bases). The CDR3 length is 13 residues. With 10 bases removed from V and 7 bases from J, the gap between germline ends came to 20 bases. The V gene's germline CDR1 is ENHRY and CDR2 SYGVKD. The CDR3 loop reads CATEQGEGSEQYF. In DNA, the CDR3 is TGTGCCACTGAACAGGGGGAGGGGAGTGAGCAGTACTTC.

The table lists this clonotype with many counts. This chain connects TRBV9 to TRBJ1-6, with TRBD1 as a possible D gene (6 bases). The CDR3 runs to 15 residues. Germline V gives CDR1 SGDLS, CDR2 YYNGEE. V was trimmed by 0 bases and J by 10 bases, leaving 14 bases between them. The CDR3, as DNA: TGTGCCAGCAGCGTAGAGGGGGGAACTCAGTCACCCCTCCACTTT. Protein: CASSVEGGTQSPLHF.

This chain uses TRBV20-1 with TRBJ1-5; D gene ambiguous. Germline V gene sequence: CDR1 DFQATT, CDR2 SNEGSKA (reference sequence). V shed 6 bases and J shed 5 bases, with 11 bases lying between them. This CDR3 comprises 12 residues. DNA of the CDR3: TGCAGTGCCGGCCCGAGCCATCAGCCCCAGCATTTT. Translation: CSAGPSHQPQHF.

This clonotype was picked up many times. The CDR3 coding sequence is TGTGCCAGCAGACCCGGCGGGAACGAAGGGACCCAGTACTTC. This gives the protein CASRPGGNEGTQYF. The chain employs TRBV28 and TRBJ2-5, with D maybe TRBD2 (6 bases). The CDR3 extends over 14 amino acids. V dropped 6 bases and J dropped 7 bases, with 18 bases sitting between them. From germline, CDR1 is MDHEN and CDR2 SYDVKM. Filled out from reference TRBV28 and TRBJ2-5, the complete variable domain reads DVKVTQSSRYLVKRTGEKVFLECVQDMDHENMFWYRQDPGLGLRLIYFSYDVKMKEKGDIPEGYSVSREKKERFSLILESASTNQTSMYLCASRPGGNEGTQYFGPGTRLLVL.

This clonotype showed up many times. The chain employs TRBV7-8 and TRBJ1-4; the D gene is possibly TRBD1 (5 bases). Germline V gene data show CDR1 as SGHVS and CDR2 as FQNEAQ. Trimming cost V 5 bases and J 5 bases, with 18 bases left between them. The CDR3 spans 16 residues. The CDR3 DNA reads TGTGCCAGCAGCCTACTTAGGTCCGGGGGAAATGAAAAACTGTTTTTT. Protein: CASSLLRSGGNEKLFF. The full variable domain, completed using reference TRBV7-8 and TRBJ1-4, is GAGVSQSPRYKVAKRGQDVALRCDPISGHVSLFWYQQALGQGPEFLTYFQNEAQLDKSGLPSDRFFAERPEGSVSTLKIQRTQQEDSAVYLCASSLLRSGGNEKLFFGSGTQLSVL.